This T cell receptor (beta chain) was identified during a study of cytomegalovirus exposure and HLA in healthy donors. As for the study in general: Assignment to the Caucasian-associated ancestry cluster applied to about 80% of the approximately 400 genotyped donors. Study-wide findings and caveats: Researchers reported that a few CMV-associated chains were confirmed in vitro as CMV antigen-specific.

CDR3 length equals 14 residues. Looked up from germline, CDR1 is SGHAT and CDR2 is FQNNGV. Trimming took off 2 bases at V and 4 bases at J, with 11 bases between the two ends. A remark on this clone: Its antigen is as yet unknown.

PCR used 60 Vbeta primers and 13 Jbeta primers. The table came from immunoSEQ multiplex PCR; TCRdb's copy has only in-frame clones and leaves some out. The specimen's table records around 110,000 clones. The chain carries TRBV11-2 and TRBJ2-5; TRBD2 might be the D (6 bases). Sequencing was done on a sample of PBMCs. The TCR comes from a man younger than 40 in good health and CMV-seronegative. The CDR3, as DNA: TGTGCCAGCAGCTTATCTCGGGGAGGAGAGACCCAGTACTTC. Its protein product is CASSLSRGGETQYF.